The 11 T cell receptor beta chains presented below share a single source sample, sequenced in a study of graft-versus-host responses after intestinal transplantation. Clones were sequenced by immunoSEQ multiplex PCR, and TCRdb holds only the in-frame ones, with some missing. The sample contains about 85,000 clones, around 83% of which appear only once. For these receptors, no antigen is known. The sample in question was unstimulated CD8+ T cells sorted from spleen or lymph node cells, obtained before intestinal transplant. The receptors derive from a human donor who received an intestinal transplant.

This chain links TRBV6-1 with TRBJ2-7; 9 bases are shared with TRBD1. The CDR3 consists of 15 residues. V lost 7 bases, J lost 0 bases, and 7 bases stayed unmatched. The V gene's germline CDR1 is MNHNS and CDR2 SASEGT. CDR3 loop: CASKPGQGHSYEQYF. CDR3 DNA: TGTGCCAGCAAACCGGGACAGGGACACTCCTACGAGCAGTACTTC.

The chain is built from TRBV4-1 and TRBJ2-3, with D perhaps TRBD1 or TRBD2 (6 bases each). The CDR3 spans 15 residues. The germline V gene encodes CDR1 MGHRA and CDR2 YSYEKL. V lost 0 bases and J lost 4, with 11 bases in between. This CDR3 is CASSQDWGAADTQYF. For the CDR3, the DNA is TGCGCCAGCAGCCAAGATTGGGGGGCCGCAGATACGCAGTATTTT.

V and J are TRBV7-9 and TRBJ2-5; D not certain. The J call is in doubt because the DNA end fits TRBJ2-7 better. The CDR3 is made up of 13 amino acids. From germline, CDR1 is SEHNR and CDR2 FQNEAQ (reference sequence). The CDR3 is CANTPIPFYEQYF. The CDR3 DNA is TGTGCCAACACACCCATACCCTTCTACGAGCAGTACTTC.

V gene TRBV28 combines with J gene TRBJ2-7; tentatively, D is TRBD1 or TRBD2 (5 bases each). The CDR3 runs 18 residues. The germline V gene has CDR1 MDHEN and CDR2 SYDVKM. V lost 7 bases and J lost 0, with 25 bases in between. The DNA for the CDR3 is TGTGCCAGCAAACCCCTTCACTTCCGGGACGATTACTCCTACGAGCAGTACTTC. Its protein product is CASKPLHFRDDYSYEQYF.

This clone was picked up a small number of times. The chain recombines TRBV2 with TRBJ1-5; D unclear. V was trimmed by 7 bases and J by 2 bases, leaving 6 bases between them. Germline V gene data show CDR1 as SNHLY and CDR2 as FYNNEI. The CDR3 has 12 amino acids. CDR3 nucleotide sequence: TGTGCCAGCACGGCGGGCAATCAGCCCCAGCATTTT. Its protein is CASTAGNQPQHF. The whole variable domain, filled in from reference TRBV2 and TRBJ1-5, reads EPEVTQTPSHQVTQMGQEVILRCVPISNHLYFYWYRQILGQKVEFLVSFYNNEISEKSEIFDDQFSVERPDGSNFTLKIRSTKLEDSAMYFCASTAGNQPQHFGDGTRLSIL.

The chain employs TRBV19 and TRBJ2-7; D gene unclear. The ends were cut back, 9 bases at V and 4 bases at J, with 13 bases in the middle. Germline V gene data show CDR1 as LNHDA and CDR2 as SQIVND (reference sequence). CDR3 length: 12 amino acids. For the CDR3, the DNA is TGTGCCAGCACATCTTCAACGTACGAGCAGTACTTC. Its protein product is CASTSSTYEQYF.

CDR3 nucleotides: TGTGCCTGGAGTGTCCCCCCAGAGGGCGTCGGCTATGGCTACACCTTC. It is translated as CAWSVPPEGVGYGYTF. The chain couples TRBV30 to TRBJ1-2; D call uncertain. The CDR3 sequence is 16 residues long. Trimming stripped 0 bases from V and 4 bases from J, with 18 bases between. The V gene's germline CDR1 is GTSNPN and CDR2 SVGIG (reference sequence).

This chain links TRBV13 with TRBJ2-7; D perhaps matches TRBD2 (5 bases). CDR1 and CDR2 (germline): PRHDT, FYEKMQ (reference sequence). This CDR3 spans 14 amino acids. V was shortened by 3 bases and J by 1 base, with 10 bases between the two germline ends. CDR3 coding DNA: TGTGCCAGCAGCTTGAGCGGCTCGTCCTACGAGCAGTACTTC. Translated, it gives CASSLSGSSYEQYF.

The V and J genes are TRBV28 and TRBJ2-2, with a possible D match to TRBD2 (5 bases). From germline, CDR1 is MDHEN and CDR2 SYDVKM. This CDR3 has 14 residues. Trimming left V 6 bases short and J 0 bases short, with 8 bases between. CDR3: CASRLGTNTGELFF. Here the CDR3 DNA reads TGTGCCAGCAGACTAGGCACGAACACCGGGGAGCTGTTTTTT.

This chain uses TRBV7-9 with TRBJ1-5, with D possibly being TRBD1 (5 bases). Per germline, CDR1 SEHNR and CDR2 FQNEAQ (reference sequence). This CDR3 contains 15 residues. The ends were cut back, 5 bases at V and 5 bases at J, with 16 bases in the middle. The CDR3 DNA reads as TGTGCCAGCAGCCCGGGACCATTGGCTCATCAGCCCCAGCATTTT. This sequence encodes CASSPGPLAHQPQHF.

The genes are TRBV7-9 and TRBJ2-1, with D perhaps assigned TRBD1 or TRBD2 (5 bases each). CDR3 size: 19 residues. The V end was cut by 5 bases, the J end by 0 bases, with 23 bases between. Germline V lookup: CDR1 SEHNR, CDR2 FQNEAQ (reference sequence). CDR3 DNA sequence: TGTGCCAGCAGCCTGTCCCGGGACGAAGGACGAAGCTCCTACAATGAGCAGTTCTTC. It yields the protein CASSLSRDEGRSSYNEQFF.